Below, 26 T cell receptor beta chains from the same sample are listed, as sequenced in a study of identical twins. TCRdb used MiXCR to reprocess the 5' RACE reads, holding one entry per CDR3 protein. This repertoire shows 200,000 to 250,000 distinct CDR3 sequences, around 6.5% found once; its top ten account for approximately 15%. This sample was shared with a second study, whose subject was T cells expressing NK-cell markers.

Input material: CD8+ T cells sorted from blood. The receptor set was obtained from a woman aged 18-30 years in good health.

This clonotype was counted many times. The chain joins TRBV6-4 to TRBJ2-3; 9 bases are a match to TRBD2. Trimming took 8 bases from V and 2 from J; bases not matched to a gene: 5. This CDR3 region has 14 residues. Germline V lookup: CDR1 MRHNA, CDR2 SNTAGT. CDR3 DNA: TGTGCCAGCCGACTAGCGGAATACACAGATACGCAGTATTTT. Its protein is CASRLAEYTDTQYF.

This clonotype occurred many times. The chain is built from TRBV5-1 and TRBJ2-7; D not certain. CDR1 and CDR2 from the germline V gene are SGHRS and YFSETQ. V was pared by 0 bases and J by 4 bases, with 8 bases between. The CDR3 is 13 residues long. CDR3 in amino acids: CASSLAAGYEQYF. The CDR3 DNA reads TGCGCCAGCAGCTTGGCCGCCGGGTACGAGCAGTACTTC.

This clonotype was seen more than once but under ten times. The chain uses TRBV11-2 and TRBJ2-1; 7 bases line up with TRBD2. This CDR3 has 16 amino acids. V lost 5 bases to trimming and J lost 3 bases; unmatched junction nucleotides: 10. In germline, CDR1 is SGHAT, CDR2 FQNNGV. The CDR3, as DNA: TGTGCCAGCAGCCTAAGGGCGGGAGCGGACTACAATGAGCAGTTCTTC. The encoded protein is CASSLRAGADYNEQFF.

This CDR3 reads CASNWPGVVNEQFF. CDR3 nucleotides: TGTGCCAGCAACTGGCCAGGGGTAGTCAATGAGCAGTTCTTC. The V and J genes are TRBV7-8 and TRBJ2-1, with D possibly matching TRBD1 (6 bases). The CDR3 totals 14 residues. Trimming cost V 7 bases and J 6 bases, with 16 bases left between them. Per the germline V gene, CDR1 is SGHVS and CDR2 is FQNEAQ.

This clonotype was seen ten or more times. The chain couples TRBV4-1 to TRBJ1-2; 10 positions match TRBD1. J was trimmed by 2 bases and V by 1 base; bases with no gene match: 7. Germline CDR1 MGHRA, CDR2 YSYEKL. The CDR3 has 17 residues. CDR3: CASSQGPDRGQNYGYTF. CDR3 coding DNA: TGCGCCAGCAGCCAAGGGCCTGACAGGGGGCAGAACTATGGCTACACCTTC.

This clonotype has ten or more counts. The genes are TRBV6-1 and TRBJ2-1; D unclear. Trimming left V 5 bases short and J 7 bases short, with 18 bases between. Per germline, CDR1 MNHNS and CDR2 SASEGT. CDR3 length: 15 amino acids. CDR3 nucleotides: TGTGCCAGCAGTCCCCAGGCGTACGCTGGAAATGAGCAGTTCTTC. Protein: CASSPQAYAGNEQFF.

This clonotype was observed at least ten times. V gene TRBV27 combines with J gene TRBJ2-7; 7 bases line up with TRBD2. The trim removed 6 bases at V and 0 bases at J, leaving 2 bases unmatched. The V gene's germline CDR1 is MNHEY and CDR2 SMNVEV (reference sequence). The CDR3 loop spans 13 amino acids. CDR3 sequence (DNA): TGTGCCAGCAGCCCGGGGGGCTCCTACGAGCAGTACTTC. Amino acid sequence: CASSPGGSYEQYF.

In this sample, this clonotype turned up a few times. The chain links TRBV6-5 to TRBJ2-2; 13 positions match TRBD2. Germline trimming cut 4 bases from V and 6 bases from J; bases unmatched to any gene: 2. The CDR3 loop spans 15 amino acids. The germline CDR1 and CDR2 sequences are MNHEY and SVGAGI. The CDR3 sequence is CASSSGTSGAGELFF. DNA of the CDR3: TGTGCCAGCAGTTCCGGGACTAGCGGGGCCGGGGAGCTGTTTTTT.

The chain combines TRBV7-6 with TRBJ2-3; D is perhaps TRBD1 (6 bases). The CDR3 has 14 amino acids. V dropped 1 base and J dropped 7 bases, with 12 bases sitting between them. Germline V gene lookup returns CDR1 SGHVS and CDR2 FNYEAQ. DNA for the CDR3: TGTGCCAGCAGCTTAGGGGGGCACCTCCATACGCAGTATTTT. Protein sequence: CASSLGGHLHTQYF.

This clonotype was recorded at least ten times. This chain links TRBV7-9 with TRBJ2-1, with TRBD2 matching 10 bases. Per the germline V gene, CDR1 is SEHNR and CDR2 is FQNEAQ (reference sequence). V dropped 2 bases and J dropped 8; count of bases not matched to a gene: 9. The CDR3 totals 16 residues. The CDR3 loop is CASSLSTSGTLDEQFF. As DNA, the CDR3 is TGTGCCAGCAGCTTATCAACTAGCGGGACCTTGGATGAGCAGTTCTTC.

This clonotype was seen at least ten times. The V call is TRBV5-1, the J call TRBJ2-3; the D call may be TRBD1 or TRBD2 (5 bases each). This CDR3 has 15 amino acids. CDR1 is SGHRS, CDR2 YFSETQ, per germline. The ends were cut back, 0 bases at V and 6 bases at J, with 14 bases in the middle. CDR3 region: CASSLEGRWMDTQYF. As DNA, the CDR3 is TGCGCCAGCAGCTTGGAGGGACGGTGGATGGATACGCAGTATTTT.

The rearrangement joins TRBV29-1 to TRBJ1-1; D perhaps matches TRBD1 (5 bases). The CDR3 length is 15 residues. V gave up 3 bases and J gave up 1 base, with 15 bases separating them. Germline-derived CDR1 and CDR2 are SQVTM and ANQGSEA. The CDR3, as DNA: TGCAGCGTTGACAGGGTCGCGGCAGAGAACACTGAAGCTTTCTTT. Protein: CSVDRVAAENTEAFF.

This clonotype was observed a few times. This sequence joins TRBV13 and TRBJ2-7; 7 bases fit TRBD2. The CDR3 runs 13 residues. Trimming at V came to 5 bases and at J to 3 bases, leaving 4 bases not matched to a gene. Germline assignment: CDR1 PRHDT and CDR2 FYEKMQ (reference sequence). CDR3 loop: CASSPSGGYEQYF. The CDR3 coding sequence is TGTGCCAGCAGCCCTTCGGGGGGCTACGAGCAGTACTTC.

The rearrangement joins TRBV2 to TRBJ2-7, with 8 positions matching TRBD2. The CDR3 sequence is 15 residues long. Germline V CDR1 and CDR2: SNHLY, FYNNEI. Trimming cost V 6 bases and J 2 bases; bases outside gene matches: 9. CDR3 protein: CASRDLLRGAYEQYF. DNA for the CDR3: TGTGCCAGCAGGGATCTTTTGCGGGGGGCCTACGAGCAGTACTTC.

The rearrangement uses TRBV4-1 and TRBJ2-7; D possibly corresponds to TRBD2 (7 bases). This CDR3 has 16 amino acids. The germline V gene encodes CDR1 MGHRA and CDR2 YSYEKL. The ends were cut back, 5 bases at V and 0 bases at J, with 17 bases in the middle. CDR3 amino acids: CASSADRGGGSYEQYF. DNA of the CDR3: TGCGCCAGCAGCGCCGATCGCGGGGGCGGCTCCTACGAGCAGTACTTC.

The chain joins TRBV2 to TRBJ2-7, with D possibly TRBD2 on 5 matching bases. In germline, CDR1 is SNHLY, CDR2 FYNNEI. The CDR3 loop spans 12 amino acids. V was pared by 3 bases and J by 6 bases, with 9 bases between. The CDR3 sequence is CASSDGLGEQYF. The CDR3 DNA reads as TGTGCCAGCAGTGATGGACTTGGCGAGCAGTACTTC. The full variable domain, completed using reference TRBV2 and TRBJ2-7, is EPEVTQTPSHQVTQMGQEVILRCVPISNHLYFYWYRQILGQKVEFLVSFYNNEISEKSEIFDDQFSVERPDGSNFTLKIRSTKLEDSAMYFCASSDGLGEQYFGPGTRLTVT.

The V gene is TRBV3-1, the J gene TRBJ2-1, with D perhaps assigned TRBD1 or TRBD2 (6 bases each). With 11 bases removed from V and 9 bases from J, the gap between germline ends came to 32 bases. In germline, CDR1 is LGHDT, CDR2 YNNKEL (reference sequence). This CDR3 is built from 17 residues. The CDR3 coding sequence is TGTGCCTCCTCCAAGGAGGTACCTGGGGGGCCTGGTAGTGAGCAGTTCTTC. Protein sequence: CASSKEVPGGPGSEQFF.

This chain links TRBV5-6 with TRBJ2-6; TRBD1 might be the D (6 bases). Germline V gene data show CDR1 as SGHDT and CDR2 as YYEEEE. This CDR3 comprises 16 residues. The ends were cut back, 4 bases at V and 1 base at J, with 12 bases in the middle. CDR3 sequence (DNA): TGTGCCAGCAGCACCAACACAGGGTCTGGGGCCAACGTCCTGACTTTC. This gives the protein CASSTNTGSGANVLTF.

This clonotype turned up a few times. CDR3: CASSLPGRYYGYTF. The CDR3 DNA reads TGTGCCAGCAGCTTACCGGGGCGATATTATGGCTACACCTTC. This chain links TRBV11-1 with TRBJ1-2; D is perhaps TRBD1 (5 bases). From germline, CDR1 is SGHAT and CDR2 FQDESV (reference sequence). The CDR3 consists of 14 residues. The V and J ends lost 2 bases and 5 bases respectively, with 12 bases between them.

This clonotype was counted ten times or more. This chain uses TRBV18 with TRBJ2-1, with 9 bases identical to TRBD2. The CDR3 runs 15 residues. V lost 6 bases to trimming and J lost 4 bases; unmatched junction nucleotides: 7. Germline CDR1 reads KGHSH; CDR2 reads LQKENI. CDR3 protein: CASSPSGDLYNEQFF. Here the CDR3 DNA reads TGTGCCAGCTCCCCTAGCGGGGATCTTTACAATGAGCAGTTCTTC.

This clonotype has ten or more counts. The chain has TRBV5-6 and TRBJ2-1; 12 bases fit TRBD1. V shed 2 bases, J shed 8 bases, and the junction held 2 bases outside the gene matches. The V gene's germline CDR1 is SGHDT and CDR2 YYEEEE. The CDR3 sequence is 14 residues long. DNA of the CDR3: TGTGCCAGCAGCTTTGGGACAGGGGGCTATGAGCAGTTCTTC. It encodes CASSFGTGGYEQFF.

The chain is built from TRBV12-5 and TRBJ2-2; no firm D call. CDR3 length: 16 amino acids. CDR1 is LGHNT and CDR2 is FRNRAP in the germline V gene. V shed 6 bases and J shed 1 base, with 15 bases lying between them. In DNA form, the CDR3 reads TGTGCTAGTGGGACAAACGCAGTCCTGAACACCGGGGAGCTGTTTTTT. It is translated as CASGTNAVLNTGELFF. Supplemented by reference TRBV12-5 and TRBJ2-2, the full variable domain reads DARVTQTPRHKVTEMGQEVTMRCQPILGHNTVFWYRQTMMQGLELLAYFRNRAPLDDSGMPKDRFSAEMPDATLATLKIQPSEPRDSAVYFCASGTNAVLNTGELFFGEGSRLTVL.

This clonotype was counted ten times or more. The chain joins TRBV27 to TRBJ2-1; D gene uncertain. Trimming removed 2 bases from V and 12 bases from J, with 11 bases in between. The CDR3 consists of 12 residues. Germline CDR1 and CDR2: MNHEY and SMNVEV (reference sequence). Written as DNA, the CDR3 is TGTGCCAGCAGTTTAATAGGGCTTGTGCAGTTCTTC. Protein sequence: CASSLIGLVQFF.

V is TRBV29-1 and J is TRBJ2-1; TRBD2 matches 11 bases. The CDR3 is 15 amino acids. After removal of 0 bases from V and 9 bases from J, the junction contained 7 bases not matched to a gene. CDR1 SQVTM and CDR2 ANQGSEA come from the germline V gene. The CDR3 loop reads CSVEEPSGRRSEQFF. Here the CDR3 DNA reads TGCAGCGTTGAAGAACCTAGCGGGAGGAGGAGTGAGCAGTTCTTC.

The table lists this clonotype with a few counts. The rearrangement uses TRBV20-1 and TRBJ2-7; D not certain. Germline-derived CDR1 and CDR2 are DFQATT and SNEGSKA (reference sequence). The CDR3 has 12 residues. The V and J ends lost 5 bases and 3 bases respectively, with 11 bases between them. The CDR3 here is CSAGIGYYEQYF. Here the CDR3 DNA reads TGCAGTGCTGGGATTGGGTACTACGAGCAGTACTTC.

This clonotype appeared a few times. The genes are TRBV6-6 and TRBJ2-3; D is ambiguous. CDR1 and CDR2 from the germline V gene are MNHNY and SVGAGI (reference sequence). The V gene lost 8 bases and the J gene lost 4 bases, with 13 bases spanning the gap. CDR3 length equals 13 residues. Here the CDR3 DNA reads TGTGCCAGCGGCGAGGTACCGGCAGATACGCAGTATTTT. As protein: CASGEVPADTQYF.